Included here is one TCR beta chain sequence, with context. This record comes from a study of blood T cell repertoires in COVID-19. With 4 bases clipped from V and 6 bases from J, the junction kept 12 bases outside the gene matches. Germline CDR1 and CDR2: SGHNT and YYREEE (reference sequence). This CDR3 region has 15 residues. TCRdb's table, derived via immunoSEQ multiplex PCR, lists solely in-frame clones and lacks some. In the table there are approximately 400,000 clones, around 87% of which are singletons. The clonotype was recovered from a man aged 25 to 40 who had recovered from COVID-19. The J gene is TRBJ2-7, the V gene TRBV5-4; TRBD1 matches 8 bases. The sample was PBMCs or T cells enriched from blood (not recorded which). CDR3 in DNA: TGTGCCAGCAGCCTTTCATCGACAGGGGCTGGCGAGCAGTACTTC. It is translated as CASSLSSTGAGEQYF.